These T cell receptor beta chains were read from a single sample in a study of spatial heterogeneity in lung cancer. MiXCR was run by TCRdb on the 5' RACE reads, yielding one entry per CDR3 protein. The sample consists of about 24,000 distinct CDR3 sequences, under 9.5% of them appearing once. Here the sequenced sample was lung tumor tissue, taken at surgery. These receptors originate from a male donor with early-stage non-small cell lung cancer. Each CDR3 is given with its conserved first and last residue. A D gene is named only where the DNA matches it firmly. A row's size may be missing; if present it is once, few, many or a size class.

>many|TRBV28|TRBD1|TRBJ2-7
CASSTPGTASYEQYF
TGTGCCAGCAGCACTCCCGGGACAGCCTCCTACGAGCAGTACTTC
>few|TRBV20-1|TRBD1|TRBJ2-7
CSARIQGEPYEQYF
TGCAGTGCTAGAATACAGGGGGAACCCTACGAGCAGTACTTC
>few|TRBV27|TRBD2|TRBJ2-7
CASSPLGWSGRRIDEQYF
TGTGCCAGCAGTCCCCTGGGATGGAGCGGGAGGCGCATTGACGAGCAGTACTTC
>-|TRBV20-1|-|TRBJ2-1
CSARDFQGGYEQFF
TGCAGTGCTAGAGATTTCCAGGGAGGCTATGAGCAGTTCTTC
>medium-sized|TRBV5-1|-|TRBJ2-5
CASSTPQETQYF
TGCGCCAGCAGCACCCCCCAAGAGACCCAGTACTTC
>medium-sized|TRBV28|-|TRBJ2-3
CASSKTGGTHTQYF
TGTGCCAGCAGTAAAACGGGGGGCACGCATACGCAGTATTTT
>many|TRBV28|-|TRBJ1-1
CASSSPDRLTEAFF
TGTGCCAGCAGTTCCCCAGACAGGCTGACTGAAGCTTTCTTT
>many|TRBV6-2/TRBV6-3|-|TRBJ2-3
CASSPFRDTQYF
TGTGCCAGCAGCCCCTTTCGTGATACGCAGTATTTT
>many|TRBV28|-|TRBJ2-2
CASSLGRELFF
TGTGCCAGCAGTTTGGGCCGGGAGCTGTTTTTT
>many|TRBV24-1|-|TRBJ1-5
CATSPSFEGPQHF
TGTGCCACCAGCCCCTCTTTTGAGGGGCCCCAGCATTTT
>-|TRBV20-1|TRBD2|TRBJ2-3
CSARDRLAGETDTQYF
TGCAGTGCTAGAGATCGACTAGCGGGGGAAACAGATACGCAGTATTTT
>many|TRBV7-2|-|TRBJ2-2
CASMRTRGELFF
TGTGCCAGCATGCGTACAAGGGGGGAGCTGTTTTTT